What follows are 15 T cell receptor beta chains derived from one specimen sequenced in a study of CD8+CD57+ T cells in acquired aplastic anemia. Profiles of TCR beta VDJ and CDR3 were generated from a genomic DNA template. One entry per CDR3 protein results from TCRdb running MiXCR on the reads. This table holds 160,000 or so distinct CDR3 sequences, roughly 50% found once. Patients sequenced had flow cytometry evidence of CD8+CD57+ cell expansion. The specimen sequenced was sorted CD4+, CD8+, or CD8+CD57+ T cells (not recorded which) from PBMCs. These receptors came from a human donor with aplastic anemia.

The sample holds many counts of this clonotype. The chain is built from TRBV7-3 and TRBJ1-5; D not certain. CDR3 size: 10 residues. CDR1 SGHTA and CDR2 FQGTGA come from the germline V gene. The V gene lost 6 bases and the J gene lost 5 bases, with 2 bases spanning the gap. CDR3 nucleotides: TGTGCCAGCAGGGATCAGCCCCAGCATTTT. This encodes CASRDQPQHF. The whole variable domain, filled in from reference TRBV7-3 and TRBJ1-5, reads GAGVSQTPSNKVTEKGKYVELRCDPISGHTALYWYRQSLGQGPEFLIYFQGTGAADDSGLPNDRFFAVRPEGSVSTLKIQRTERGDSAVYLCASRDQPQHFGDGTRLSIL.

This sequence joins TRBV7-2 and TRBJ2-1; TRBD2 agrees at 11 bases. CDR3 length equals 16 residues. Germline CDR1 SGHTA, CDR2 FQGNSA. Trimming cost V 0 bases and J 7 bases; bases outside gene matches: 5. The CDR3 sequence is CASSLALAGGWNEQFF. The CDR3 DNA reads TGTGCCAGCAGCTTAGCCCTAGCGGGAGGCTGGAATGAGCAGTTCTTC.

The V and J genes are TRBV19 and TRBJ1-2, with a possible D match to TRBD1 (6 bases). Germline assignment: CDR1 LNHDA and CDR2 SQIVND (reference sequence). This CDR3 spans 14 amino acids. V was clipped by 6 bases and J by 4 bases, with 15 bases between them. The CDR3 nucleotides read TGTGCCAGTAGCAACCCGGGGGGCAGCTATGGCTACACCTTC. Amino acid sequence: CASSNPGGSYGYTF.

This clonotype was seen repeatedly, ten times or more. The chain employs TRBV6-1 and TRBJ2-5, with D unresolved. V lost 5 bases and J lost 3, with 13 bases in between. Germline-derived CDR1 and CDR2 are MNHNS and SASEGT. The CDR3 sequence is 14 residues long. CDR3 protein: CASSPPGLKETQYF. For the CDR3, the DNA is TGTGCCAGCAGTCCCCCGGGCCTGAAAGAGACCCAGTACTTC.

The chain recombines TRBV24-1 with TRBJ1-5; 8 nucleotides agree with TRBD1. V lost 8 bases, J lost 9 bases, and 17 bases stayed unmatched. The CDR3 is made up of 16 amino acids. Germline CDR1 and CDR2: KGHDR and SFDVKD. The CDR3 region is CATTDSSGQGWVPQHF. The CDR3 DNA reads TGTGCCACCACTGACAGCTCTGGACAGGGATGGGTGCCCCAGCATTTT.

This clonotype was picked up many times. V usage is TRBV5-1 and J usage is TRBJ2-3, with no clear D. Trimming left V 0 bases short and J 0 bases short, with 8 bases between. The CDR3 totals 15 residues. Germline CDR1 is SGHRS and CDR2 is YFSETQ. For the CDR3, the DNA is TGCGCCAGCAGCTTGGCGGGTGGGAGCACAGATACGCAGTATTTT. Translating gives CASSLAGGSTDTQYF.

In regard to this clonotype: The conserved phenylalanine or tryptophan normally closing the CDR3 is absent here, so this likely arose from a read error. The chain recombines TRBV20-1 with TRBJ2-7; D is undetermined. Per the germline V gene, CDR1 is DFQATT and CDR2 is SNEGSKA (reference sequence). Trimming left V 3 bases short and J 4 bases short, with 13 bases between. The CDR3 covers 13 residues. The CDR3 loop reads CSASRLEVYEQYL. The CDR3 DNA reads TGCAGTGCTAGTCGGCTAGAGGTGTACGAGCAGTACCTC.

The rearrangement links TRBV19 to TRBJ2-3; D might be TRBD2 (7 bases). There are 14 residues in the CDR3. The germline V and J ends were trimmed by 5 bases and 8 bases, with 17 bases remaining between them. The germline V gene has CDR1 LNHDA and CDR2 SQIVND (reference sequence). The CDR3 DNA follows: TGTGCCAGTAGTGGTGAGGGGGGGCCAGGTACGCAGTATTTT. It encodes CASSGEGGPGTQYF.

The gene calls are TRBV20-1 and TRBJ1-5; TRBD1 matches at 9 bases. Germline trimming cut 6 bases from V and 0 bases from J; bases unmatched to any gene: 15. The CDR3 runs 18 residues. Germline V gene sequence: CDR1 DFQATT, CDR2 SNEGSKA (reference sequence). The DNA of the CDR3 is TGCAGTGCAAAACAGAGACAGGGGGAACCATATAGCAATCAGCCCCAGCATTTT. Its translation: CSAKQRQGEPYSNQPQHF.

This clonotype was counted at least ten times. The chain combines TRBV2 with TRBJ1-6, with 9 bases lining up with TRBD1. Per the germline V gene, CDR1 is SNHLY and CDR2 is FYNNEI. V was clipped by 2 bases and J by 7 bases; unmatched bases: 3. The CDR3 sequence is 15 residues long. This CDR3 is CASSELDRGNSPLHF. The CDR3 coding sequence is TGTGCCAGCAGTGAACTGGACAGGGGAAATTCACCCCTCCACTTT.

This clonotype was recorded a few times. This chain's CDR3 is CASSLGNREGQFF. CDR3 sequence (DNA): TGTGCCAGCAGCTTAGGAAACAGGGAAGGACAGTTCTTC. The chain is built from TRBV7-9 and TRBJ2-1; perhaps TRBD1 as D (6 bases). Germline CDR1 is SEHNR and CDR2 is FQNEAQ (reference sequence). The CDR3 covers 13 residues. Trimming removed 1 base from V and 13 bases from J, with 14 bases in between.

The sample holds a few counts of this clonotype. Written as DNA, the CDR3 is TGTGCCAGCAGCCACGGGACTAGCGTAGATACGCAGTATTTT. Protein sequence: CASSHGTSVDTQYF. The chain carries TRBV3-1 and TRBJ2-3; TRBD2 aligns across 10 bases. CDR3 size: 14 residues. The J segment lost 5 bases and the V segment lost 3 bases, leaving 2 bases of the junction unmatched. The germline gives CDR1 LGHDT, CDR2 YNNKEL (reference sequence).

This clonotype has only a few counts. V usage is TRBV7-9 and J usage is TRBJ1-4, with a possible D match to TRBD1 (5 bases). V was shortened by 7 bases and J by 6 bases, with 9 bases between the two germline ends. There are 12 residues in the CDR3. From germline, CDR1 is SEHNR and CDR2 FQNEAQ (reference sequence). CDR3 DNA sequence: TGTGCCAGCAAAGGGGAGGATGAAAAACTGTTTTTT. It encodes CASKGEDEKLFF.

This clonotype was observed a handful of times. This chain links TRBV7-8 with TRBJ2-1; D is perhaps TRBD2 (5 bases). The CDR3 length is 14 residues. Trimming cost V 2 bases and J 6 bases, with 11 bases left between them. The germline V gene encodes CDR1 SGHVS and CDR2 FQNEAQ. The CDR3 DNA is TGTGCCAGCAGCTTAACGGGAATTGGCAATGAGCAGTTCTTC. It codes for CASSLTGIGNEQFF.

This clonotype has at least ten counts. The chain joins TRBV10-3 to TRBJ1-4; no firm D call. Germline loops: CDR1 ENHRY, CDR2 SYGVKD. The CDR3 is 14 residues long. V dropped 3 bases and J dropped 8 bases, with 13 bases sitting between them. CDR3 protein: CAISEGGMGEKLFF. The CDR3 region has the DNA TGTGCCATCAGTGAAGGAGGGATGGGGGAAAAACTGTTTTTT.